One and the same sample provided the 24 T cell receptor beta chains below, sequenced in a study of blood T cell repertoires in COVID-19. Sequencing used immunoSEQ multiplex PCR; TCRdb keeps in-frame clones, though not all of them. The repertoire has roughly 93,000 clones, about 87% of them found once; the top ten carry about 1%. Material: peripheral blood. Receptors were obtained from a human donor in a cohort sampled during active COVID-19.

The genes are TRBV2 and TRBJ2-7, with D hard to call. Trimming removed 4 bases at V and 0 bases at J, with 13 bases between. The germline CDR1 and CDR2 sequences are SNHLY and FYNNEI. The CDR3 is made up of 15 amino acids. The CDR3: CASSASLVGSYEQYF. CDR3 nucleotides: TGTGCCAGCAGTGCTTCGCTAGTAGGCTCCTACGAGCAGTACTTC.

The rearrangement links TRBV14 to TRBJ2-2; no definite D call. V lost 1 base, J lost 3 bases, and 6 bases lay in between. Germline CDR1 is SGHDN and CDR2 is FVKESK. This CDR3 is built from 14 residues. The CDR3 region is CASSQVHDTGELFF. CDR3 nucleotides: TGTGCCAGCAGCCAAGTCCATGACACCGGGGAGCTGTTTTTT.

This chain connects TRBV28 to TRBJ2-7; TRBD1 matches at 9 bases. The CDR3 is 15 amino acids. Per the germline V gene, CDR1 is MDHEN and CDR2 is SYDVKM. Losses at the gene ends were 5 bases for V and 2 bases for J; bases not matched to a gene: 7. The CDR3 nucleotides are TGTGCCAGCAGTCCAAGGACAGGGGCAGCCTACGAGCAGTACTTC. Amino acid sequence: CASSPRTGAAYEQYF.

The CDR3: CASGSGETSYEQYF. The CDR3 coding sequence is TGTGCCAGTGGCAGCGGGGAGACCTCCTACGAGCAGTACTTC. The chain combines TRBV4-2 with TRBJ2-7; TRBD2 agrees at 7 bases. The germline CDR1 and CDR2 sequences are LGHNA and YNFKEQ. The CDR3 is made up of 14 amino acids. J was trimmed by 0 bases and V by 9 bases; bases with no gene match: 8.

V and J are TRBV5-5 and TRBJ2-1; 7 bases fit TRBD1. Germline CDR1 and CDR2: SGHKS and YYEKEE (reference sequence). This CDR3 spans 12 amino acids. After removal of 4 bases from V and 9 bases from J, the junction contained 4 bases not matched to a gene. CDR3 in amino acids: CASSPWDSEQFF. The CDR3 region has the DNA TGTGCCAGCAGCCCCTGGGACAGTGAGCAGTTCTTC. Together with reference TRBV5-5 and TRBJ2-1, the CDR3 gives the full variable domain: DAGVTQSPTHLIKTRGQQVTLRCSPISGHKSVSWYQQVLGQGPQFIFQYYEKEERGRGNFPDRFSARQFPNYSSELNVNALLLGDSALYLCASSPWDSEQFFGPGTRLTVL.

The gene calls are TRBV5-1 and TRBJ2-5; TRBD2 matches at 7 bases. V shed 1 base, J shed 5 bases, and the junction held 14 bases outside the gene matches. CDR1 is SGHRS, CDR2 YFSETQ, per germline. This CDR3 region has 17 residues. The CDR3 loop is CASSLTGGSVDRETQYF. The CDR3, as DNA: TGCGCCAGCAGCTTGACGGGCGGGAGTGTCGACCGTGAGACCCAGTACTTC.

The CDR3 region has the DNA TGCAGCGTTGAAGGGACAGGGGCTGCTGGGGCCAACGTCCTGACTTTC. The encoded protein is CSVEGTGAAGANVLTF. This rearrangement joins TRBV29-1 to TRBJ2-6; 9 bases map to TRBD1. There are 16 residues in the CDR3. V was pared by 1 base and J by 2 bases, with 3 bases of the junction left unmatched. CDR1 and CDR2 from the germline V gene are SQVTM and ANQGSEA. Variable domain in full (rest from reference TRBV29-1 and TRBJ2-6): SAVISQKPSRDICQRGTSLTIQCQVDSQVTMMFWYRQQPGQSLTLIATANQGSEATYESGFVIDKFPISRPNLTFSTLTVSNMSPEDSSIYLCSVEGTGAAGANVLTFGAGSRLTVL.

The CDR3 DNA is TGTGCCAGCTCACCCAACCGGGGTAACGGTGAGCAGTTCTTC. The encoded protein is CASSPNRGNGEQFF. V usage is TRBV18 and J usage is TRBJ2-1, with TRBD2 as a possible D gene (5 bases). Germline values: CDR1 KGHSH, CDR2 LQKENI. This CDR3 has 14 amino acids. V lost 3 bases, J lost 9 bases, and 15 bases lay in between.

CDR3 coding DNA: TGTGCCACTTATGGAGGGGTGTACGCGAACACCATATATTTT. The encoded protein is CATYGGVYANTIYF. The rearrangement links TRBV28 to TRBJ1-3; D may be TRBD1 (5 bases). V dropped 10 bases and J dropped 7 bases, with 20 bases sitting between them. The CDR3 has 14 residues. Germline CDR1 and CDR2: MDHEN and SYDVKM.

The genes are TRBV6-5 and TRBJ1-2; 7 nucleotides agree with TRBD1. The CDR3 extends over 15 amino acids. Per the germline V gene, CDR1 is MNHEY and CDR2 is SVGAGI. V lost 7 bases, J lost 5 bases, and 13 bases stayed unmatched. CDR3 amino acids: CASTTTSGQLYGYTF. CDR3 nucleotides: TGTGCCAGCACCACGACCTCGGGACAGCTATATGGCTACACCTTC.

On this clone: Other DNA sequences in the sample encode the same CDR3. V is TRBV9 and J is TRBJ2-1; D is ambiguous. V lost 0 bases to trimming and J lost 7 bases, with 8 bases between them. The germline V gene encodes CDR1 SGDLS and CDR2 YYNGEE. CDR3 size: 13 residues. In DNA, the CDR3 is TGTGCCAGCAGCGTAGGCCTCGGGAATGAGCAGTTCTTC. It encodes CASSVGLGNEQFF.

The chain recombines TRBV28 with TRBJ1-4; possible D gene TRBD1, 6 bases. Germline loops: CDR1 MDHEN, CDR2 SYDVKM. The CDR3 is 17 amino acids. V was cut by 3 bases and J by 6 bases, with 20 bases left in between. The CDR3 coding sequence is TGTGCCAGCAGTTTCTCTGGTTTCGGACAGAGCCATGAAAAACTGTTTTTT. Its translation is CASSFSGFGQSHEKLFF.

The chain is built from TRBV18 and TRBJ2-1, with 7 bases fitting TRBD1. This CDR3 comprises 14 residues. Germline V gene lookup returns CDR1 KGHSH and CDR2 LQKENI. The V segment lost 2 bases and the J segment 4 bases; nucleotides outside the gene matches: 2. CDR3 sequence (DNA): TGTGCCAGCTCACCAACGGGACAGTACAATGAGCAGTTCTTC. It specifies CASSPTGQYNEQFF.

The chain uses TRBV5-1 and TRBJ2-1; 12 bases align to TRBD2. With V trimmed by 0 bases and J by 9 bases, 7 bases remained unmatched. Germline V CDR1 and CDR2: SGHRS, YFSETQ. This CDR3 spans 16 amino acids. CDR3 in DNA: TGCGCCAGCAGCTTGGAGGCTAGCGGGAGGGCCGGTGAGCAGTTCTTC. Translated: CASSLEASGRAGEQFF.

V usage is TRBV19 and J usage is TRBJ1-4; maybe TRBD1 (6 bases). V was shortened by 3 bases and J by 7 bases, with 12 bases between the two germline ends. The CDR3 consists of 14 residues. Germline CDR1 reads LNHDA; CDR2 reads SQIVND (reference sequence). CDR3 region: CASSIMGDIEKLFF. In nucleotides, the CDR3 is TGTGCCAGTAGTATTATGGGGGACATTGAAAAACTGTTTTTT. Full variable domain (remainder filled in from reference TRBV19 and TRBJ1-4): DGGITQSPKYLFRKEGQNVTLSCEQNLNHDAMYWYRQDPGQGLRLIYYSQIVNDFQKGDIAEGYSVSREKKESFPLTVTSAQKNPTAFYLCASSIMGDIEKLFFGSGTQLSVL.

V is TRBV2 and J is TRBJ2-7; TRBD2 agrees at 14 bases. The CDR3 runs 17 residues. CDR1 and CDR2 (germline): SNHLY, FYNNEI. With 9 bases clipped from V and 4 bases from J, the junction kept 14 bases outside the gene matches. The CDR3 DNA reads as TGTGCCAGGACTCCGGGACTAGCGGGGGTTACCACTTACGAGCAGTACTTC. Translating it yields CARTPGLAGVTTYEQYF. Drawing the rest from reference TRBV2 and TRBJ2-7, the complete variable domain is EPEVTQTPSHQVTQMGQEVILRCVPISNHLYFYWYRQILGQKVEFLVSFYNNEISEKSEIFDDQFSVERPDGSNFTLKIRSTKLEDSAMYFCARTPGLAGVTTYEQYFGPGTRLTVT.

The chain is built from TRBV19 and TRBJ2-5, with D possibly TRBD1 on 7 matching bases. Germline V CDR1 and CDR2: LNHDA, SQIVND (reference sequence). The V gene lost 4 bases and the J gene lost 4 bases, with 19 bases spanning the gap. This CDR3 spans 16 amino acids. The CDR3 region has the DNA TGTGCCAGTAGTAGGGGGACAGTTACGCGGGGAGAGACCCAGTACTTC. Amino acids: CASSRGTVTRGETQYF.

J is TRBJ2-6 and V is TRBV7-9; tentative D call: TRBD1 (8 bases). V lost 5 bases to trimming and J lost 0 bases, with 14 bases between them. The CDR3 consists of 17 residues. Germline V CDR1 and CDR2: SEHNR, FQNEAQ (reference sequence). CDR3 nucleotides: TGTGCCAGCAGCGGGAGGGACAGGCTCTCTGGGGCCAACGTCCTGACTTTC. The encoded protein is CASSGRDRLSGANVLTF.

In nucleotides, the CDR3 is TGTGCCATCAGTGCATTACAGGGGAGAACCACTGAAGCTTTCTTT. Translated, it gives CAISALQGRTTEAFF. The V call is TRBV10-3, the J call TRBJ1-1; TRBD1 agrees at 7 bases. The CDR3 has 15 amino acids. Germline V gene sequence: CDR1 ENHRY, CDR2 SYGVKD. Germline trimming cut 4 bases from V and 4 bases from J; bases unmatched to any gene: 9.

The rearrangement uses TRBV28 and TRBJ2-2; TRBD1 agrees at 9 bases. The CDR3 runs 15 residues. With V trimmed by 4 bases and J by 6 bases, 6 bases remained unmatched. Germline CDR1 is MDHEN and CDR2 is SYDVKM. Written as DNA, the CDR3 is TGTGCCAGCAGTTCCACAGGGGGCGCCCCCGGGGAGCTGTTTTTT. Encoded protein: CASSSTGGAPGELFF.

The chain's CDR3 is CASSPSPEGGGRRTGELFF. The DNA for the CDR3 is TGTGCCAGCAGCCCAAGCCCCGAGGGTGGCGGGAGACGGACCGGGGAGCTGTTTTTT. V and J are TRBV7-8 and TRBJ2-2; 7 bases are shared with TRBD2. This CDR3 is 19 amino acids long. The V and J ends lost 5 bases and 5 bases, in that order; junction bases with no gene match: 20. Looked up from germline, CDR1 is SGHVS and CDR2 is FQNEAQ.

This clone was counted a few times. The V call is TRBV7-9, the J call TRBJ1-5; the D gene is possibly TRBD1 (6 bases). This CDR3 comprises 13 residues. V lost 5 bases to trimming and J lost 7 bases, with 12 bases between them. The germline V gene has CDR1 SEHNR and CDR2 FQNEAQ (reference sequence). The CDR3 sequence is CASSAGAAQPQHF. The CDR3 bases are TGTGCCAGCAGCGCAGGGGCGGCCCAGCCCCAGCATTTT.

The chain employs TRBV7-8 and TRBJ1-5; 9 bases map to TRBD1. This CDR3 comprises 14 residues. CDR1 is SGHVS, CDR2 FQNEAQ, per germline. The J segment lost 5 bases and the V segment lost 3 bases, leaving 2 bases of the junction unmatched. CDR3 nucleotide sequence: TGTGCCAGCAGCTTCCGACAGGGGGATCAGCCCCAGCATTTT. Protein sequence: CASSFRQGDQPQHF.

The rearrangement uses TRBV5-1 and TRBJ1-1; 7 nucleotides line up with TRBD1. Unmatched junction bases numbered 8, after V lost 0 bases and J lost 3 bases. The CDR3 contains 16 residues. CDR1 and CDR2 (germline): SGHRS, YFSETQ. In nucleotides, the CDR3 is TGCGCCAGCAGCTTGGCCGGAAGGGGGCAAGACACTGAAGCTTTCTTT. It is translated as CASSLAGRGQDTEAFF.